These 30 T cell receptor beta chains share one sample of origin, sequenced in a study of spatial heterogeneity in lung cancer. TCRdb re-called the 5' RACE reads through MiXCR, storing one row per CDR3 protein. This sample has some 120,000 distinct CDR3 sequences, with roughly an eighth found just once. Time point described: blood at routine non-recurrence follow-up after resection. Whole RNA, isolated from tumor, nontumor lung or frozen PBMC, was sequenced without prior sorting. Sequencing used PBMCs, obtained at follow-up. Receptor source: a male donor with early-stage non-small cell lung cancer.

This clonotype has just a few counts. V is TRBV25-1 and J is TRBJ2-3; D gene uncertain. Trimming pared 4 bases from V and 2 bases from J, leaving 10 bases between. The germline CDR1 and CDR2 sequences are MGHDK and SYGVNS. CDR3 length: 14 amino acids. The CDR3 DNA reads TGTGCCAGCAGTGCCCTGGCGGCCACAGATACGCAGTATTTT. Residues: CASSALAATDTQYF.

This chain connects TRBV12-3 or TRBV12-4 to TRBJ2-5; 12 bases are shared with TRBD2. With V trimmed by 4 bases and J by 1 base, 7 bases remained unmatched. The CDR3 is made up of 17 amino acids. CDR3 nucleotide sequence: TGTGCCAGCAGTTCTAGCGGGGGGGCCCAGATCCAAGAGACCCAGTACTTC. This encodes CASSSSGGAQIQETQYF.

With regard to this clonotype: One junction end does not reproduce the germline sequence, and a read error may be involved. This sequence joins TRBV6-4 and TRBJ2-1, with 7 positions matching TRBD1. Germline V gene data show CDR1 as MRHNA and CDR2 as SNTAGT. CDR3 length: 13 amino acids. CDR3 nucleotide sequence: TGTGCCAGCAGTGCCGAGGGACAGCTCCCGATGGTTTTC. This gives the protein CASSAEGQLPMVF.

This clonotype was counted a few times. The gene calls are TRBV27 and TRBJ1-1; D possibly corresponds to TRBD1 (5 bases). The V end lost 2 bases, the J end lost 4 bases, and 14 bases lay between the germline ends. Germline V gene data show CDR1 as MNHEY and CDR2 as SMNVEV (reference sequence). CDR3 length equals 15 residues. The CDR3 is CASSLQGWGSTEAFF. CDR3 in DNA: TGTGCCAGCAGTTTACAGGGTTGGGGTTCCACTGAAGCTTTCTTT.

The chain combines TRBV28 with TRBJ1-1; D ambiguous. The germline gives CDR1 MDHEN, CDR2 SYDVKM. This CDR3 comprises 12 residues. The V end lost 2 bases, the J end lost 11 bases, and 12 bases lay between the germline ends. The CDR3 protein is CASSLKRIGAFF. In DNA form, the CDR3 reads TGTGCCAGCAGTTTAAAGAGAATTGGTGCTTTCTTT. Full variable domain (rest looked up from reference TRBV28 and TRBJ1-1): DVKVTQSSRYLVKRTGEKVFLECVQDMDHENMFWYRQDPGLGLRLIYFSYDVKMKEKGDIPEGYSVSREKKERFSLILESASTNQTSMYLCASSLKRIGAFFGQGTRLTVV.

In its sample, this clonotype was seen a few times. The chain combines TRBV6-1 with TRBJ2-3, with a possible D match to TRBD1 (6 bases). In germline, CDR1 is MNHNS, CDR2 SASEGT. The CDR3 is 15 residues long. Trimming shortened V by 5 bases and J by 7 bases, and 19 bases separated the two germline ends. The CDR3 nucleotides are TGTGCCAGCAGTCCCCGAGGGGGAAGCAGAAATACGCAGTATTTT. Translating gives CASSPRGGSRNTQYF.

This clonotype was observed at least ten times. This chain connects TRBV10-3 to TRBJ1-5, with 7 bases identical to TRBD1. This CDR3 spans 13 amino acids. The V and J ends lost 11 bases and 9 bases, in that order; junction bases with no gene match: 13. Germline V lookup: CDR1 ENHRY, CDR2 SYGVKD. The CDR3 nucleotides are TGTGCCTCCCGGGGTTCAGGGGGTGGGCCCCAGCATTTT. Protein product: CASRGSGGGPQHF.

Ten or more counts support this clonotype. This chain links TRBV7-2 with TRBJ1-1, with a tentative D call TRBD1 (6 bases). Germline V CDR1 and CDR2: SGHTA, FQGNSA. V was cut by 0 bases and J by 2 bases, with 10 bases left in between. There are 15 residues in the CDR3. CDR3 residues: CASSLAGTRNTEAFF. Here the CDR3 DNA reads TGTGCCAGCAGCTTAGCAGGGACACGTAACACTGAAGCTTTCTTT. Supplemented by reference TRBV7-2 and TRBJ1-1, the full variable domain reads GAGVSQSPSNKVTEKGKDVELRCDPISGHTALYWYRQSLGQGLEFLIYFQGNSAPDKSGLPSDRFSAERTGGSVSTLTIQRTQQEDSAVYLCASSLAGTRNTEAFFGQGTRLTVV.

This clonotype came up a few times. The chain carries TRBV11-2 and TRBJ1-2, with 9 bases identical to TRBD1. This CDR3 contains 16 residues. V trimming: 0 bases; J trimming: 3 bases; junction bases outside the gene matches: 5. Germline values: CDR1 SGHAT, CDR2 FQNNGV. DNA of the CDR3: TGTGCCAGCAGCTTAGATTGGACAGGGGAGGACTATGGCTACACCTTC. Protein: CASSLDWTGEDYGYTF.

This clonotype was seen only a few times. The rearrangement links TRBV4-2 to TRBJ1-1; TRBD1 matches 7 bases. CDR1 and CDR2 (germline): LGHNA, YNFKEQ. V was clipped by 1 base and J by 1 base; unmatched bases: 3. The CDR3 sequence is 15 residues long. The CDR3 DNA reads as TGTGCCAGCAGCCAAGTAACAGGGGCGAACACTGAAGCTTTCTTT. Protein: CASSQVTGANTEAFF.

J is TRBJ2-5 and V is TRBV6-6; TRBD1 matches 8 bases. Germline-derived CDR1 and CDR2 are MNHNY and SVGAGI (reference sequence). The CDR3 length is 12 residues. Losses at the gene ends were 5 bases for V and 13 bases for J; bases not matched to a gene: 9. The CDR3 loop is CASSRDRMARYF. In nucleotides, the CDR3 is TGTGCCAGCAGTCGGGACAGGATGGCTCGGTACTTC.

Many counts were recorded for this clonotype. The V call is TRBV28, the J call TRBJ2-1, with a tentative D call TRBD2 (5 bases). Trimming left V 7 bases short and J 5 bases short, with 12 bases between. This CDR3 has 13 amino acids. Germline CDR1 is MDHEN and CDR2 is SYDVKM. This CDR3 reads CASIPGINNEQFF. The CDR3 coding sequence is TGTGCCAGCATCCCGGGGATTAACAATGAGCAGTTCTTC.

A few counts support this clonotype. The V call is TRBV5-1, the J call TRBJ2-1, with 7 bases lining up with TRBD1. The CDR3 covers 17 residues. Germline CDR1 SGHRS, CDR2 YFSETQ. Unmatched junction bases numbered 13, after V lost 4 bases and J lost 3 bases. CDR3 amino acids: CASSLRTGPGLYNEQFF. The DNA of the CDR3 is TGCGCCAGCAGCCTTAGGACAGGTCCGGGGCTCTACAATGAGCAGTTCTTC.

This clonotype came up a few times. One junction end does not reproduce the germline sequence, and a read error may be involved. The chain has TRBV5-1 and TRBJ1-6, with D tentatively TRBD1 (6 bases). The germline gives CDR1 SGHRS, CDR2 YFSETQ. This CDR3 comprises 14 residues. The CDR3 nucleotides are TGCGCCAGCACCTTGGGGACAAATAATTCACCCCTCCACTTT. It encodes CASTLGTNNSPLHF.

The J gene is TRBJ2-1, the V gene TRBV7-3; a possible D gene is TRBD2 (7 bases). CDR1 and CDR2 (germline): SGHTA, FQGTGA. There are 17 residues in the CDR3. Trimming stripped 1 base from V and 5 bases from J, with 18 bases between. The CDR3 here is CASSLSPRGGQNNEQFF. The CDR3 nucleotides read TGTGCCAGCAGCTTAAGCCCTAGGGGGGGACAAAACAATGAGCAGTTCTTC.

Only a few counts were recorded for this clonotype. This sequence joins TRBV5-1 and TRBJ1-4; D gene ambiguous. V gave up 3 bases and J gave up 5 bases, with 11 bases separating them. Germline values: CDR1 SGHRS, CDR2 YFSETQ. This CDR3 has 14 residues. CDR3 amino acids: CASSSSGYNEKLFF. The CDR3, as DNA: TGCGCCAGCAGCTCTTCCGGGTACAATGAAAAACTGTTTTTT.

This clonotype was counted at least ten times. The chain recombines TRBV9 with TRBJ2-7; a weak D match, TRBD1 (5 bases). The germline CDR1 and CDR2 sequences are SGDLS and YYNGEE. This CDR3 is 14 amino acids long. The V and J ends lost 4 bases and 6 bases respectively, with 17 bases between them. The CDR3, as DNA: TGTGCCAGCAGCCCCCATCGGGCTAGGGGCGAGCAGTACTTC. It codes for CASSPHRARGEQYF.

The J gene is TRBJ1-1, the V gene TRBV29-1, with a tentative D call TRBD1 (5 bases). From germline, CDR1 is SQVTM and CDR2 ANQGSEA. The CDR3 length is 13 residues. The germline V and J ends were trimmed by 7 bases and 3 bases, with 15 bases remaining between them. The CDR3 region has the DNA TGCAGCGCTGGGGGGGGTACCGACACTGAAGCTTTCTTT. Amino acid sequence: CSAGGGTDTEAFF.

The table lists this clonotype with a few counts. The chain is built from TRBV7-9 and TRBJ2-5; 9 positions agree with TRBD1. Per the germline V gene, CDR1 is SEHNR and CDR2 is FQNEAQ (reference sequence). V was clipped by 5 bases and J by 4 bases; unmatched bases: 8. The CDR3 covers 15 residues. The CDR3 nucleotides are TGTGCCAGCAGCCGCGACTTGACAGGGGGAGAGACCCAGTACTTC. Its protein is CASSRDLTGGETQYF.

J is TRBJ1-2 and V is TRBV4-2; no clear D. Germline loops: CDR1 LGHNA, CDR2 YNFKEQ. This CDR3 is built from 17 residues. Trimming left V 0 bases short and J 0 bases short, with 14 bases between. This CDR3 reads CASSQEPQDRSNYGYTF. The CDR3 DNA follows: TGTGCCAGCAGCCAAGAGCCCCAGGACCGCTCTAACTATGGCTACACCTTC.

This clonotype was seen repeatedly, ten times or more. V is TRBV28 and J is TRBJ1-1; D not resolved. V was clipped by 6 bases and J by 7 bases, with 18 bases between them. This CDR3 spans 14 amino acids. Per germline, CDR1 MDHEN and CDR2 SYDVKM. This CDR3 reads CASRVSGGSGEAFF. The CDR3 nucleotides are TGTGCCAGCAGAGTCAGCGGAGGGAGCGGTGAAGCTTTCTTT.

The chain carries TRBV28 and TRBJ2-5; D not certain. This CDR3 region has 14 residues. V was trimmed by 4 bases and J by 5 bases, leaving 14 bases between them. Germline V gives CDR1 MDHEN, CDR2 SYDVKM. Here the CDR3 reads CASSSGYPMETQYF. The CDR3 DNA reads TGTGCCAGCAGTTCTGGGTACCCCATGGAGACCCAGTACTTC.

The genes are TRBV27 and TRBJ2-1, with TRBD1 matching 7 bases. Germline trimming cut 5 bases from V and 4 bases from J; bases unmatched to any gene: 8. The CDR3 consists of 15 residues. CDR1 is MNHEY, CDR2 SMNVEV, per germline (reference sequence). The CDR3 coding sequence is TGTGCCAGCAGTCTAGGGACAGAGAATTACAATGAGCAGTTCTTC. It is translated as CASSLGTENYNEQFF.

This clonotype was counted a few times. V usage is TRBV5-6 and J usage is TRBJ2-7; TRBD1 is a possible D gene (6 bases). Trimming cost V 0 bases and J 2 bases, with 6 bases left between them. The germline CDR1 and CDR2 sequences are SGHDT and YYEEEE. The CDR3 covers 13 residues. CDR3 in amino acids: CASSLDRAYEQYF. CDR3 nucleotides: TGTGCCAGCAGCTTGGACAGGGCCTACGAGCAGTACTTC.

This clonotype was observed a handful of times. V is TRBV11-2 and J is TRBJ1-2; D is possibly TRBD1 (6 bases). The CDR3 spans 13 residues. The V and J ends lost 4 bases and 6 bases respectively, with 12 bases between them. CDR1 and CDR2 from the germline V gene are SGHAT and FQNNGV. This CDR3 is CASSSTGIDGYTF. The CDR3 region has the DNA TGTGCCAGCAGCTCAACAGGGATAGATGGCTACACCTTC.

This clonotype has a handful of counts. The rearrangement uses TRBV7-9 and TRBJ2-1; tentatively, D is TRBD1 (5 bases). This CDR3 has 13 amino acids. V lost 9 bases to trimming and J lost 4 bases, with 13 bases between them. The germline V gene has CDR1 SEHNR and CDR2 FQNEAQ (reference sequence). The CDR3 is CASDAGIYNEQFF. Here the CDR3 DNA reads TGTGCCAGTGACGCAGGGATTTACAATGAGCAGTTCTTC.

On this clonotype itself: Lacking the conserved final phenylalanine or tryptophan, this CDR3 likely reflects a read error. The rearrangement links TRBV20-1 to TRBJ1-2; possibly TRBD1 for D (5 bases). V was clipped by 0 bases and J by 2 bases, with 13 bases between them. Per the germline V gene, CDR1 is DFQATT and CDR2 is SNEGSKA (reference sequence). The CDR3 covers 15 residues. The CDR3 loop is CSARERQLSNYGYTL. The CDR3 bases are TGCAGTGCTAGAGAAAGACAGTTAAGCAACTATGGCTACACCCTC.

There are a few counts of this clonotype. J is TRBJ2-1 and V is TRBV10-2, with 13 bases fitting TRBD2. The CDR3 extends over 17 amino acids. Per germline, CDR1 WSHSY and CDR2 SAAADI. The V gene end was trimmed by 2 bases and the J gene end by 8 bases; junction bases not matched to a gene: 9. Here the CDR3 DNA reads TGCGCCAGCAGTGAGGGTACTAGCGGGGGGGGTAAGGATGAGCAGTTCTTC. Translated, it gives CASSEGTSGGGKDEQFF.

This clonotype was seen more than once but under ten times. In nucleotides, the CDR3 is TGTGCCAGCAGTTCGTCCCGGGACAGGGGAGAGACCCAGTACTTC. Protein: CASSSSRDRGETQYF. The chain uses TRBV28 and TRBJ2-5, with 10 bases that match TRBD1. CDR3 length: 15 residues. Germline assignment: CDR1 MDHEN and CDR2 SYDVKM. V lost 4 bases to trimming and J lost 4 bases; unmatched junction nucleotides: 6.

A few counts support this clonotype. At one of its ends the junction is not consistent with the germline gene, which may arise from a read error. This chain connects TRBV7-7 to TRBJ2-1; no reliable D call. The CDR3 runs 15 residues. Per the germline V gene, CDR1 is SSHAT and CDR2 is FNYEAQ (reference sequence). For the CDR3, the DNA is TGTGCTAGCAGCTTAGGATGGAGTGGGGACAATGAGCAGTTCTTC. This sequence encodes CASSLGWSGDNEQFF.